This TCR beta chain was captured by sequencing in a study of PD-L1 blockade in urothelial cancer. Data came from immunoSEQ multiplex PCR; TCRdb stores just in-frame clones and leaves some out. The sample shows 40,000 or so clones, around 88% of them seen only once. Time point meaning: peripheral blood 6 weeks after treatment start. Concerning this clone: The antigen is undetermined.

The study's findings and limits: Having blood TCR clonality under the median before treatment predicted better survival.

From germline, CDR1 is SGHNT and CDR2 YYREEE (reference sequence). V lost 4 bases, J lost 0 bases, and 7 bases stayed unmatched. The CDR3 contains 17 residues. The source of this sequence is a man between 60 and 75 years old with urothelial cancer. This chain connects TRBV5-4 to TRBJ2-6; TRBD1 aligns across 7 bases. The sample was PBMCs, taken around atezolizumab (anti-PD-L1) treatment. The CDR3, as DNA: TGTGCCAGCAGCAGCCGGGACAGCCCCTCTGGGGCCAACGTCCTGACTTTC. It codes for CASSSRDSPSGANVLTF.